A selection of T cell receptor beta chains follows, all from one sample in a study of T cell repertoires in cytomegalovirus infection. TCRdb recomputed calls from the reads with MiXCR, one row per CDR3 protein. The table lists about 530,000 distinct CDR3 sequences, 26% of them singletons. Sequencing was performed on PBMCs. The origin of the receptors is a human donor in good health (CMV status not recorded). Some clones in this sample may be carry-over from other donors' samples. Each CDR3 is given with its conserved first and last residue. Fields, in order: clone size, J gene, V gene, D gene, CDR3 protein, CDR3 DNA. D genes are given only for firm matches. Clone size, where shown, is once, few, many, or a class for clones that have expanded.

many TRBJ1-2 TRBV7-2 TRBD1 CASSLGTGIMSGYTF TGTGCCAGCAGCTTAGGGACAGGGATAATGAGTGGCTACACCTTC
. TRBJ1-1 TRBV7-9 . CASSPGTGSNTEAFF TGTGCCAGCAGCCCGGGGACGGGATCGAACACTGAAGCTTTCTTT
many TRBJ1-2 TRBV7-8 TRBD1 CASSYWTGEGYGYTF TGTGCCAGCAGCTATTGGACAGGGGAAGGCTATGGCTACACCTTC
. TRBJ2-1 TRBV3-1 TRBD2 CASSHGVGLALNEQFF TGTGCCAGCAGCCACGGGGTGGGACTAGCGTTGAATGAGCAGTTCTTC
. TRBJ2-4 TRBV30 TRBD2 CAWSGGSFLAGNIQYF TGTGCCTGGAGTGGGGGTAGTTTTTTAGCGGGAAACATTCAGTACTTC
few TRBJ2-1 TRBV12-5 TRBD2 CASGPRGISSYNEQFF TGTGCTAGTGGACCGCGGGGGATAAGCTCCTACAATGAGCAGTTCTTC
. TRBJ2-5 TRBV20-1 TRBD2 CSLSPGTSGRAKTQYF TGCAGTCTATCACCAGGGACTAGCGGGAGGGCGAAGACCCAGTACTTC
. TRBJ2-7 TRBV6-2/TRBV6-3 . CASRPPLKMYRPTYEQYF TGTGCCAGCAGACCCCCCCTGAAGATGTACCGGCCTACCTACGAGCAGTACTTC
. TRBJ1-1 TRBV19 . CASLVGPNTEAFF TGTGCCAGCCTGGTTGGGCCGAACACTGAAGCTTTCTTT
. TRBJ2-7 TRBV6-5 . CASSYRSEQYF TGTGCCAGCAGTTACCGGTCCGAGCAGTACTTC
. TRBJ1-5 TRBV20-1 . CSARVGREHQPQHF TGCAGTGCTAGAGTTGGTAGGGAGCATCAGCCCCAGCATTTT
. TRBJ2-6 TRBV18 . CASSPQLGHSGANVLTF TGTGCCAGCTCACCACAATTGGGACACTCTGGGGCCAACGTCCTGACTTTC
few TRBJ2-2 TRBV27 . CASAVGSLAGELFF TGTGCCAGCGCCGTGGGCAGTCTCGCCGGGGAGCTGTTTTTT
. TRBJ1-4 TRBV12-3/TRBV12-4 . CASTSRRGGLFF TGTGCCAGCACCTCCCGTCGGGGGGGACTGTTTTTT
. TRBJ2-1 TRBV5-4 . CASSLDSAAYNEQFF TGTGCCAGCAGTCTCGATAGCGCGGCCTACAATGAGCAGTTCTTC
few TRBJ1-3 TRBV9 . CASSVDTGFSGNTIYF TGTGCCAGCAGCGTAGATACAGGGTTCTCTGGAAACACCATATATTTT
once TRBJ1-6 TRBV28 TRBD1 CASSDWTGVNSPLHF TGTGCCAGCAGCGACTGGACAGGAGTAAATTCACCCCTCCACTTT
. TRBJ2-1 TRBV30 . CAWSRDRGTGNEQFF TGTGCCTGGAGTAGAGACCGCGGGACCGGCAATGAGCAGTTCTTC
many TRBJ1-1 TRBV7-2 . CASSRNSGAFF TGTGCCAGCAGCCGAAACTCGGGAGCTTTCTTT
few TRBJ1-1 TRBV12-3/TRBV12-4 TRBD1 CASSIRGLEAFF TGTGCCAGCAGTATCAGGGGGCTTGAAGCTTTCTTT
few TRBJ1-1 TRBV25-1 . CASSDETGPYTEAFF TGTGCCAGCAGTGACGAAACAGGGCCTTACACTGAAGCTTTCTTT
many TRBJ2-1 TRBV7-9 . CASSRQTGWDEQFF TGTGCCAGCAGCCGTCAGACTGGTTGGGATGAGCAGTTCTTC
. TRBJ2-4 TRBV15 . CATSTPRAKNIQYF TGTGCCACCAGCACCCCTCGGGCCAAAAACATTCAGTACTTC
few TRBJ2-3 TRBV6-2/TRBV6-3 TRBD1 CASSRQGLTDTQYF TGTGCCAGCAGTCGACAGGGCCTCACAGATACGCAGTATTTT
few TRBJ1-5 TRBV20-1 . CSARAGQPQHF TGCAGTGCTAGAGCGGGTCAGCCCCAGCATTTT
. TRBJ2-2 TRBV28 . CASSLPSTGELFF TGTGCCAGCAGTTTACCCTCCACCGGGGAGCTGTTTTTT
few TRBJ2-3 TRBV7-8 . CASSPMPGDTQYF TGTGCCAGCAGCCCTATGCCGGGGGATACGCAGTATTTT
. TRBJ2-7 TRBV30 . CAWSFDRAYEQYF TGTGCCTGGAGCTTCGACCGAGCCTACGAGCAGTACTTC
. TRBJ2-1 TRBV10-3 TRBD2 CAISVGTSVHEQFF TGTGCCATCAGTGTAGGGACTAGCGTCCATGAGCAGTTCTTC
. TRBJ2-3 TRBV2 . CASSEASGTDTQYF TGTGCCAGCAGTGAGGCGTCAGGGACAGATACGCAGTATTTT
. TRBJ2-5 TRBV5-4 TRBD1 CASSRGGVGETQYF TGTGCCAGCAGTCGAGGGGGCGTTGGGGAGACCCAGTACTTC
. TRBJ1-1 TRBV12-3/TRBV12-4 . CASSPYLGYTEAFF TGTGCCAGCAGTCCCTACTTGGGTTACACTGAAGCTTTCTTT
. TRBJ2-6 TRBV28 . CASTSPGANVLTF TGTGCCAGCACCTCCCCTGGGGCCAACGTCCTGACTTTC
many TRBJ2-3 TRBV7-2 . CASSFITDTQYF TGTGCCAGCAGCTTCATCACAGATACGCAGTATTTT
. TRBJ2-1 TRBV7-6 . CASSLDYYSVSGYNEQFF TGTGCCAGCAGCTTAGATTACTATAGCGTAAGTGGGTACAATGAGCAGTTCTTC
few TRBJ2-7 TRBV12-3/TRBV12-4 TRBD2 CASSSGLAGGPYEQYF TGTGCCAGCAGTTCGGGACTAGCGGGAGGGCCCTACGAGCAGTACTTC
many TRBJ2-1 TRBV4-1 TRBD2 CASSQRGLAGEDSYNEQFF TGCGCCAGCAGCCAGAGAGGACTAGCGGGAGAAGACTCCTACAATGAGCAGTTCTTC
. TRBJ1-3 TRBV6-2/TRBV6-3 . CASSFPTTSGNTIYF TGTGCCAGCAGTTTTCCCACGACCTCTGGAAACACCATATATTTT
. TRBJ2-1 TRBV20-1 TRBD2 CSARASGYNEQFF TGCAGTGCTAGAGCTAGCGGGTACAATGAGCAGTTCTTC
. TRBJ2-7 TRBV4-1 TRBD2 CASSPLGDSGTHEQYF TGCGCCAGCAGCCCCCTTGGGGATAGCGGGACCCACGAGCAGTACTTC